The clone carrying this T cell receptor (beta chain) was seen once. In the authors' methods: How many nucleated cells were present was estimated from reference gene primer amplification. Sequencing was performed with immunoSEQ multiplex PCR; in TCRdb, only in-frame clones are kept and a portion is missing. That table supplies the V and J calls and clone size; D and trimming were determined from the DNA. The sample lists 190,000 or so clones; more than 75% were seen once. All enrollees were about 18 to 95 years old and from about 25 US areas. This sample is part of a study of blood T cell repertoires in COVID-19. Study overall: Italy, Spain and the United States were the sources of the convalescent and acute COVID-19 samples. PBMCs, B-cell-depleted T cells, or T cells were the source of the cDNA or gDNA that made up the material.

The sample consisted of PBMCs or T cells enriched from blood (not recorded which). The receptor was derived from a woman in her thirties who had recovered from COVID-19.

CDR3 bases: TGTGCCAGCAGCCTAGTGGCCCGGGGTGGGGAGCTGTTTTTT. Translation gives CASSLVARGGELFF. The chain links TRBV5-5 to TRBJ2-2, with a weak D call TRBD2 (5 bases). Trimming left V 4 bases short and J 8 bases short, with 15 bases between. Germline assignment: CDR1 SGHKS and CDR2 YYEKEE (reference sequence). The CDR3 has 14 amino acids.